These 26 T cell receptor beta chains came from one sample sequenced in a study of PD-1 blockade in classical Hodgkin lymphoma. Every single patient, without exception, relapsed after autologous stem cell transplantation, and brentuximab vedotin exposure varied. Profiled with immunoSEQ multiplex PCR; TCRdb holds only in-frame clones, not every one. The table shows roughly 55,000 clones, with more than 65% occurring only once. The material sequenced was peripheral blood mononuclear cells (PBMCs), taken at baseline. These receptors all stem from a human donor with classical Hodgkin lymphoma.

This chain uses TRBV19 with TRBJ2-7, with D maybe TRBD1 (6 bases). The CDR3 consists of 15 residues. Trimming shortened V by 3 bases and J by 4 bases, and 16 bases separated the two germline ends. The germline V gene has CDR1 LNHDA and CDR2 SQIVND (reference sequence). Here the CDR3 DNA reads TGTGCCAGTAGTATGGGACACCCAGGACCTTACGAGCAGTACGTC. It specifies CASSMGHPGPYEQYV.

DNA of the CDR3: TGTGCCAGCAGCTTAGCTCGAGAAAAACTGTTTTTT. It specifies CASSLAREKLFF. The rearrangement joins TRBV7-8 to TRBJ1-4; the D is unclear. Germline V gene data show CDR1 as SGHVS and CDR2 as FQNEAQ. The CDR3 is 12 amino acids. Trimming cost V 0 bases and J 8 bases, with 4 bases left between them.

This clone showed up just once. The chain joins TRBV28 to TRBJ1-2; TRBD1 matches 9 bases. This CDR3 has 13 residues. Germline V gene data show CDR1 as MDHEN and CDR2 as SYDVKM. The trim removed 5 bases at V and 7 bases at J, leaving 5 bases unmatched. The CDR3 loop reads CASSAGTGPGYTF. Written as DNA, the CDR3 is TGTGCCAGCAGTGCCGGGACAGGGCCTGGCTACACCTTC.

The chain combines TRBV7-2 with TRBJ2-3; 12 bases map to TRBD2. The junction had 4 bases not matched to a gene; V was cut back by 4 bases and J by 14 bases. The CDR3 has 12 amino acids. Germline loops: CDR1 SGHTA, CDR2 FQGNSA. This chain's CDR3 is CASSSGLAGWYF. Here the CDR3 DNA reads TGTGCCAGCAGCTCAGGACTAGCGGGGTGGTATTTT. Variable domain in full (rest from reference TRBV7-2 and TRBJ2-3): GAGVSQSPSNKVTEKGKDVELRCDPISGHTALYWYRQSLGQGLEFLIYFQGNSAPDKSGLPSDRFSAERTGGSVSTLTIQRTQQEDSAVYLCASSSGLAGWYFGPGTRLTVL.

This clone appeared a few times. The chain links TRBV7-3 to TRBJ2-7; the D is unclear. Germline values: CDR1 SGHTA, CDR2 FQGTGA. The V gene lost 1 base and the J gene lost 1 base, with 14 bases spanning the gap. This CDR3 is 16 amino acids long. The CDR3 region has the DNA TGTGCCAGCAGCTTAATACCCTCTAAACTTTCCTACGAGCAGTACTTC. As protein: CASSLIPSKLSYEQYF.

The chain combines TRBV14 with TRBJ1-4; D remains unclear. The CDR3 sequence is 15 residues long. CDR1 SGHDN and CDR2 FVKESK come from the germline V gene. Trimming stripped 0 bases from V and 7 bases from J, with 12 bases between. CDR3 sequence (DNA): TGTGCCAGCAGCCAAGATGGTGGGTTCGGTGAAAAACTGTTTTTT. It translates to CASSQDGGFGEKLFF.

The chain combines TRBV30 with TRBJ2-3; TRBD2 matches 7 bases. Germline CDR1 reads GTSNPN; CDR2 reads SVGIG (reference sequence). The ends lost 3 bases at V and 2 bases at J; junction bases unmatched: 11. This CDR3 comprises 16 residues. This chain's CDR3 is CAWRLGLAGVTDTQYF. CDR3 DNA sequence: TGTGCCTGGAGACTGGGACTTGCGGGGGTCACAGATACGCAGTATTTT.

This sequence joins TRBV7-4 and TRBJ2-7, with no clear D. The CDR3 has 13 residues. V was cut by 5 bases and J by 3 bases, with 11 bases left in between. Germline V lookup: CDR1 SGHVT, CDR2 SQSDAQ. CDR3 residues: CASSDGLIYEQYF. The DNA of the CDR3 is TGTGCCAGCAGCGACGGCCTGATCTACGAGCAGTACTTC.

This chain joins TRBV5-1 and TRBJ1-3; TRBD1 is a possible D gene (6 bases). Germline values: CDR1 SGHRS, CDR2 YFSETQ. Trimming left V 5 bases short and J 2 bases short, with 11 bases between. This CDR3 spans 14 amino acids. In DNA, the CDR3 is TGCGCCAGCAGTTCCGAGGGGGCTGGAAACACCATATATTTT. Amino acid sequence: CASSSEGAGNTIYF.

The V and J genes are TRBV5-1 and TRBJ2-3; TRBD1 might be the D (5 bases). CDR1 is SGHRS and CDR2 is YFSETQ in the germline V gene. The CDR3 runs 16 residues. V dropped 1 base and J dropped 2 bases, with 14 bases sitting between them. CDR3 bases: TGCGCCAGCAGCTTGCTGCGGATGGGGCTCACAGATACGCAGTATTTT. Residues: CASSLLRMGLTDTQYF.

In DNA, the CDR3 is TGCGCCAGCAGCCAAGAAAGGAACAGGCCTTGGTACGAGCAGTACTTC. Translation gives CASSQERNRPWYEQYF. The chain has TRBV4-1 and TRBJ2-7; TRBD1 might be the D (5 bases). The germline gives CDR1 MGHRA, CDR2 YSYEKL. V was trimmed by 0 bases and J by 4 bases, leaving 16 bases between them. The CDR3 runs to 16 residues.

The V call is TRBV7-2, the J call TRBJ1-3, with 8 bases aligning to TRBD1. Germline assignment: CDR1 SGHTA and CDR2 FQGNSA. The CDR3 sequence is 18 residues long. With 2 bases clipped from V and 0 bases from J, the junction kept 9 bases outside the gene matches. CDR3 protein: CASSLWGYRGSSGNTIYF. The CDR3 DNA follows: TGTGCCAGCAGCTTATGGGGCTACAGGGGGAGCTCTGGAAACACCATATATTTT.

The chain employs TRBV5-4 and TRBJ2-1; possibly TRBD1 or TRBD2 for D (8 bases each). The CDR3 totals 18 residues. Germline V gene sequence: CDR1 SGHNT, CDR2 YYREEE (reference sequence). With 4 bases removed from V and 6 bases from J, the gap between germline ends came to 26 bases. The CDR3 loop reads CASSPRGGQVLISNEQFF. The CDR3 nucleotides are TGTGCCAGCAGCCCCCGGGGGGGACAGGTTCTCATCTCCAATGAGCAGTTCTTC.

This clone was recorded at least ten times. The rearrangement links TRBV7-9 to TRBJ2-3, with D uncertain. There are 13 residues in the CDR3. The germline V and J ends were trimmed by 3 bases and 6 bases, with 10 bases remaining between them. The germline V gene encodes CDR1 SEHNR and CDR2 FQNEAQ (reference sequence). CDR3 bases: TGTGCCAGCAGCTTGGAAGCCCTGGATACGCAGTATTTT. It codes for CASSLEALDTQYF.

The CDR3 sequence is CASSRTGSSEQYV. In nucleotides, the CDR3 is TGTGCCAGCAGTCGGACAGGGTCCAGCGAGCAGTACGTC. The genes are TRBV6-5 and TRBJ2-7, with 8 bases aligning to TRBD1. V trimming: 5 bases; J trimming: 6 bases; junction bases outside the gene matches: 6. This CDR3 is 13 amino acids long. CDR1 and CDR2 from the germline V gene are MNHEY and SVGAGI.

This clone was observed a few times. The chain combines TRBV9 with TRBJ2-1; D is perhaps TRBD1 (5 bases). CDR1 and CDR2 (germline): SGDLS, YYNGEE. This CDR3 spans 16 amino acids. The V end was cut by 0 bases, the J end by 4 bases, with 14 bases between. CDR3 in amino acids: CASSVERGTVYNEQFF. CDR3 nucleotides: TGTGCCAGCAGCGTAGAAAGGGGTACAGTATACAATGAGCAGTTCTTC.

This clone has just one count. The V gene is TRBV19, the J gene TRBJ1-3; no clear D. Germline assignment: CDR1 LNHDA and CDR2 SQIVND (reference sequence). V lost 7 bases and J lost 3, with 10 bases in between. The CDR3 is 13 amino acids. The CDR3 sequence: CASNWGVGNTIYF. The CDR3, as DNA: TGTGCCAGTAATTGGGGAGTTGGAAACACCATATATTTT.

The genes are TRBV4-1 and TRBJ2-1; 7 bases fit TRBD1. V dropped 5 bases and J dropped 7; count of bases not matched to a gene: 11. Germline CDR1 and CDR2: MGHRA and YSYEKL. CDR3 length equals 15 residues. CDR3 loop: CASSSIGTERNEQFF. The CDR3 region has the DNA TGCGCCAGCAGCTCCATCGGGACAGAGAGGAATGAGCAGTTCTTC.

The CDR3 protein is CAISETDGSMEQYF. CDR3 in DNA: TGTGCCATCAGTGAGACGGATGGATCTATGGAGCAGTACTTC. This chain uses TRBV10-3 with TRBJ2-7; no firm D call. The CDR3 length is 14 residues. CDR1 is ENHRY and CDR2 is SYGVKD in the germline V gene. V was trimmed by 2 bases and J by 7 bases, leaving 15 bases between them.

The CDR3 coding sequence is TGCGCCAGCAGCCAAGTGACAGGGGGTGCCTATGGCTACACCTTC. Protein product: CASSQVTGGAYGYTF. This chain links TRBV4-3 with TRBJ1-2; 9 bases agree with TRBD1. The trim removed 1 base at V and 4 bases at J, leaving 4 bases unmatched. Germline-derived CDR1 and CDR2 are LGHNA and YSLEER. This CDR3 spans 15 amino acids.

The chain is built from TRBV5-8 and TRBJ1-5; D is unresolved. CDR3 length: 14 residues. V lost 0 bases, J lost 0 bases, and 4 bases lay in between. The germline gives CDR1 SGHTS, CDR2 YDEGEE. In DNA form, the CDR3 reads TGTGCCAGCAGCTTGGTAAATAGCAATCAGCCCCAGCATTTT. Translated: CASSLVNSNQPQHF.

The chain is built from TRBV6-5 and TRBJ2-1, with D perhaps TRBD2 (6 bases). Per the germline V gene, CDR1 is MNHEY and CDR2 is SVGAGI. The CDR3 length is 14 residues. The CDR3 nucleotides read TGTGCTTCCCGTAGGGACTTTTCCTACAATGAGCAGTTCTTC. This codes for CASRRDFSYNEQFF.

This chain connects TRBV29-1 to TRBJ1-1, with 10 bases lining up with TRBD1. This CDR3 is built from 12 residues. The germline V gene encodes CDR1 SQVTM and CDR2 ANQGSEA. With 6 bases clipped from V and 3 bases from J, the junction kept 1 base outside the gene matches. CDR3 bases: TGCAGCGTCGACAGGGGGCACACTGAAGCTTTCTTT. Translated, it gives CSVDRGHTEAFF.

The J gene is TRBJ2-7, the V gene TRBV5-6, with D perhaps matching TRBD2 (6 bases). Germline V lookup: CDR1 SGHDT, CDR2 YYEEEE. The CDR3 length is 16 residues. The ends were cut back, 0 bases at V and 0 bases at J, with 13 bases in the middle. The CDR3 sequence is CASSLGVSGNSYEQYF. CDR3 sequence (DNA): TGTGCCAGCAGCTTGGGTGTTAGCGGTAACTCCTACGAGCAGTACTTC.

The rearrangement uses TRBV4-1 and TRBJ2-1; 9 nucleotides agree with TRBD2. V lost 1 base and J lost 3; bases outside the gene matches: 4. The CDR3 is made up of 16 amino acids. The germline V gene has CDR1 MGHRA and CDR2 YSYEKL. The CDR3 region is CASSQASSGIYNEQFF. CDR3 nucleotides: TGCGCCAGCAGCCAAGCCTCTAGCGGGATCTACAATGAGCAGTTCTTC.

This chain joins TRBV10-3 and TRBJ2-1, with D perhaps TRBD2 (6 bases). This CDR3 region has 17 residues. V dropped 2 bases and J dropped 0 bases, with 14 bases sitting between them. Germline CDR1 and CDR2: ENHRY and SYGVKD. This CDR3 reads CAISEIPGTLSYNEQFF. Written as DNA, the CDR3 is TGTGCCATCAGTGAGATTCCCGGGACTCTCTCCTACAATGAGCAGTTCTTC.